This T cell receptor (beta chain) originates from a study of cytomegalovirus exposure and HLA in healthy donors. Study observations and caveats: Confirmation in vitro established that a few CMV-associated chains were specific for CMV antigens.

Germline trimming cut 3 bases from V and 7 bases from J; bases unmatched to any gene: 7. The V gene's germline CDR1 is SGHRS and CDR2 YFSETQ. CDR3 length: 13 amino acids. In regard to this clone: Its target is not known.

The PCR employed 60 Vbeta primers together with 13 Jbeta primers. Sequencing was performed with immunoSEQ multiplex PCR; in TCRdb, only in-frame clones are kept and a portion is missing. The repertoire holds about 190,000 clones, with approximately 78% as singletons. The V gene is TRBV5-1, the J gene TRBJ2-7, with 7 bases identical to TRBD1. The sequence derives from a woman younger than 35 in good health and CMV-seronegative. Sequenced sample: PBMCs. This chain's CDR3 is CASSSGQPREQYF. CDR3 bases: TGCGCCAGCAGCTCGGGACAGCCAAGGGAGCAGTACTTC.